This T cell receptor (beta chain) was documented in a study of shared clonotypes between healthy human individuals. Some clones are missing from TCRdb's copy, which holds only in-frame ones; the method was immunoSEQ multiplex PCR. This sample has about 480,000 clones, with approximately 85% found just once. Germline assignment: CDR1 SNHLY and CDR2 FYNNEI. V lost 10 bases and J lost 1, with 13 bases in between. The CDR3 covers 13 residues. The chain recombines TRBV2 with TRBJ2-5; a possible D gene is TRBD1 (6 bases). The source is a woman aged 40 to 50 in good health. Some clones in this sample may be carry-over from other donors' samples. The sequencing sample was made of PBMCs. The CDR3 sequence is CATNRVRQETQYF. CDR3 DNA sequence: TGTGCCACCAACAGGGTGCGCCAAGAGACCCAGTACTTC.